This T cell receptor (beta chain) was profiled in a study of cytomegalovirus exposure and HLA in healthy donors. Overall study: The approximately 660 first-cohort repertoires shared a platform with the 110 or so validation repertoires, as reported in a later analysis. Study outcomes and limitations: Three CMV-associated chains were confirmed in vitro to be specific for CMV antigens. Listed as cytomegalovirus-associated were 150 or so TCR beta chains.

V shed 0 bases and J shed 9 bases, with 13 bases lying between them. Germline CDR1 is SGHRS and CDR2 is YFSETQ. The CDR3 spans 14 residues. Libraries were prepared by immunoSEQ multiplex PCR; TCRdb keeps only in-frame clonotypes and omits some of them. The sample yields about 140,000 clones, approximately 87% seen once. Worth noting for this clone: The antigen remains unidentified.

The receptor was isolated from a man aged 18 to 29 in good health and CMV-seronegative. The sequencing sample was made of PBMCs. The rearrangement uses TRBV5-1 and TRBJ2-4; D might be TRBD2 (5 bases). The CDR3, as DNA: TGCGCCAGCAGCTTGGGGAGGCCTGAGGGCATTCAGTACTTC. It encodes CASSLGRPEGIQYF. The variable domain in full, with the rest retrieved from reference TRBV5-1 and TRBJ2-4, is KAGVTQTPRYLIKTRGQQVTLSCSPISGHRSVSWYQQTPGQGLQFLFEYFSETQRNKGNFPGRFSGRQFSNSRSEMNVSTLELGDSALYLCASSLGRPEGIQYFGAGTRLSVL.